The 22 T cell receptor beta chains below all came from one sample that was sequenced in a study of blood T cell repertoires in COVID-19. Method: immunoSEQ multiplex PCR; TCRdb's copy keeps in-frame clones and lacks some. Among some 530,000 clones, 80% to 90% were seen once, and the ten largest hold roughly 3.1%. The sample taken for sequencing was peripheral blood. All receptors come from a human donor in a cohort sampled during active COVID-19.

V usage is TRBV19 and J usage is TRBJ2-1; D possibly corresponds to TRBD1 (6 bases). The ends were cut back, 1 base at V and 3 bases at J, with 16 bases in the middle. The V gene's germline CDR1 is LNHDA and CDR2 SQIVND (reference sequence). CDR3 length: 17 residues. CDR3 in DNA: TGTGCCAGTAGTATAGTAGTGGGCAGGGGAATCTACAATGAGCAGTTCTTC. Encoded protein: CASSIVVGRGIYNEQFF.

This rearrangement joins TRBV6-2 or TRBV6-3 to TRBJ2-4; a possible D gene is TRBD2 (5 bases). Trimming cost V 2 bases and J 5 bases, with 16 bases left between them. Germline CDR1 MNHEY, CDR2 SVGEGT. There are 16 residues in the CDR3. The CDR3 sequence is CASSYVDLAGQNIQYF. Here the CDR3 DNA reads TGTGCCAGCAGTTACGTTGATCTAGCTGGCCAAAACATTCAGTACTTC.

CDR3 DNA sequence: TGTGCCAGCGGCGGGAGGGCCAGTGAGCAGTTCTTC. Translated, it gives CASGGRASEQFF. The chain employs TRBV11-3 and TRBJ2-1; 9 bases line up with TRBD2. Germline CDR1 and CDR2: SGHNT and YENEEA. J lost 9 bases, V lost 8 bases, and 5 bases had no gene match. The CDR3 is 12 residues long.

The chain is built from TRBV28 and TRBJ2-2; 9 bases are a match to TRBD1. Trimming removed 5 bases from V and 7 bases from J; junction bases left unmatched: 5. The CDR3 length is 14 residues. The germline V gene has CDR1 MDHEN and CDR2 SYDVKM. CDR3 sequence reads: CASSLTGGGGELFF. In nucleotides, the CDR3 is TGTGCCAGCAGTCTAACAGGGGGCGGCGGGGAGCTGTTTTTT.

The chain uses TRBV30 and TRBJ1-4, with D possibly TRBD1 on 6 matching bases. Germline V gene data show CDR1 as GTSNPN and CDR2 as SVGIG (reference sequence). The CDR3 contains 15 residues. The ends were cut back, 3 bases at V and 5 bases at J, with 16 bases in the middle. The CDR3 sequence is CAWRAPGHLNEKLFF. The CDR3 DNA sequence: TGTGCCTGGAGAGCACCGGGACACTTAAATGAAAAACTGTTTTTT.

This clone occurred once. A junction boundary mismatches the germline segment, possibly from a read error. The chain couples TRBV5-1 to TRBJ2-3; unclear D gene. The CDR3 runs 14 residues. The V gene's germline CDR1 is SGHRS and CDR2 YFSETQ. CDR3 DNA: TGCGCCAGCAGGTTGGTCGTTAGCACAGATACGCAGTATTTT. It codes for CASRLVVSTDTQYF.

The chain employs TRBV7-3 and TRBJ2-1; 9 bases match TRBD2. Losses at the gene ends were 6 bases for V and 3 bases for J; bases not matched to a gene: 6. Looked up from germline, CDR1 is SGHTA and CDR2 is FQGTGA. CDR3 length: 15 amino acids. The CDR3 DNA reads TGTGCCAGCAGAAGACTAGCGGATAACTACAATGAGCAGTTCTTC. The encoded protein is CASRRLADNYNEQFF.

V usage is TRBV24-1 and J usage is TRBJ2-1; D not resolved. V lost 7 bases and J lost 0, with 6 bases in between. Germline-derived CDR1 and CDR2 are KGHDR and SFDVKD. The CDR3 spans 13 residues. In nucleotides, the CDR3 is TGTGCCACCAGCGCGAGCTCCTACAATGAGCAGTTCTTC. It codes for CATSASSYNEQFF.

V and J are TRBV18 and TRBJ2-1; D call uncertain. The CDR3 contains 12 residues. Germline CDR1 reads KGHSH; CDR2 reads LQKENI. V was shortened by 5 bases and J by 6 bases, with 8 bases between the two germline ends. The CDR3 DNA sequence: TGTGCCAGCTCATCCCTTCTCAATGAGCAGTTCTTC. It yields the protein CASSSLLNEQFF.

The rearrangement joins TRBV28 to TRBJ2-1; 8 nucleotides match TRBD2. Germline V gene sequence: CDR1 MDHEN, CDR2 SYDVKM. Unmatched junction bases numbered 13, after V lost 4 bases and J lost 8 bases. The CDR3 extends over 16 amino acids. The CDR3 nucleotides are TGTGCCAGCAGTTCCACACGACTAGCGCGATCGTATGAGCAGTTCTTC. Amino acids: CASSSTRLARSYEQFF.

The rearrangement joins TRBV7-2 to TRBJ2-7, with 7 positions matching TRBD1. From germline, CDR1 is SGHTA and CDR2 FQGNSA. The V and J ends lost 5 bases and 5 bases, in that order; junction bases with no gene match: 12. The CDR3 has 15 residues. The CDR3 loop reads CASSPRTGTVHEQYF. CDR3 nucleotides: TGTGCCAGCAGCCCAAGAACCGGGACAGTGCACGAGCAGTACTTC. Based on the CDR3 plus reference TRBV7-2 and TRBJ2-7, the full variable domain is GAGVSQSPSNKVTEKGKDVELRCDPISGHTALYWYRQSLGQGLEFLIYFQGNSAPDKSGLPSDRFSAERTGGSVSTLTIQRTQQEDSAVYLCASSPRTGTVHEQYFGPGTRLTVT.

The J gene is TRBJ1-2, the V gene TRBV2, with 8 bases lining up with TRBD1. The germline gives CDR1 SNHLY, CDR2 FYNNEI. The CDR3 is made up of 13 amino acids. V was pared by 5 bases and J by 4 bases, with 3 bases of the junction left unmatched. Here the CDR3 DNA reads TGTGCCAGCAGTAGTACAGGGGGCTATGGCTACACCTTC. Protein: CASSSTGGYGYTF.

The rearrangement joins TRBV27 to TRBJ2-7, with 14 bases identical to TRBD2. Trimming removed 6 bases from V and 10 bases from J; junction bases left unmatched: 11. CDR3 length: 15 amino acids. CDR1 and CDR2 from the germline V gene are MNHEY and SMNVEV (reference sequence). The CDR3, as DNA: TGTGCCAGCAGATCCGGGACTAGCGGGAGCTATAGCCAGTACTTC. This gives the protein CASRSGTSGSYSQYF.

The rearrangement joins TRBV28 to TRBJ1-4; D gene uncertain. The CDR3 runs to 15 residues. Per the germline V gene, CDR1 is MDHEN and CDR2 is SYDVKM. Trimming removed 1 base from V and 3 bases from J, with 9 bases in between. CDR3 loop: CASSLLAGSNEKLFF. For the CDR3, the DNA is TGTGCCAGCAGTTTATTGGCGGGCTCTAATGAAAAACTGTTTTTT.

The gene calls are TRBV20-1 and TRBJ1-1; no clear D gene. The CDR3 runs 14 residues. V shed 3 bases and J shed 1 base, with 12 bases lying between them. CDR1 is DFQATT, CDR2 SNEGSKA, per germline (reference sequence). Written as DNA, the CDR3 is TGCAGTGCTAGTACAACGTTAAGGAACACTGAAGCTTTCTTT. Its protein product is CSASTTLRNTEAFF.

V is TRBV6-5 and J is TRBJ2-3; unclear D gene. Germline V gives CDR1 MNHEY, CDR2 SVGAGI. V was cut by 6 bases and J by 2 bases, with 12 bases left in between. This CDR3 spans 14 amino acids. The CDR3 nucleotides read TGTGCCAGCAGACTCGACTGGGTCACAGATACGCAGTATTTT. This encodes CASRLDWVTDTQYF.

V usage is TRBV5-1 and J usage is TRBJ2-5; maybe TRBD2 (6 bases). The CDR3 is 15 amino acids. Germline V lookup: CDR1 SGHRS, CDR2 YFSETQ. V lost 0 bases to trimming and J lost 10 bases, with 19 bases between them. The CDR3 coding sequence is TGCGCCAGCAGCTTGGGGCGGGATCTAAGAGAGGGCCAGTACTTC. It codes for CASSLGRDLREGQYF.

This clone has only a few counts. This rearrangement joins TRBV27 to TRBJ1-2; D not certain. The germline V gene has CDR1 MNHEY and CDR2 SMNVEV (reference sequence). The CDR3 covers 14 residues. The V gene lost 7 bases and the J gene lost 4 bases, with 16 bases spanning the gap. Here the CDR3 DNA reads TGTGCCAGCAAAGTGAGCGGATCACTCTATGGCTACACCTTC. Translation gives CASKVSGSLYGYTF.

This clone was seen only a few times. V usage is TRBV28 and J usage is TRBJ1-2, with D perhaps TRBD1 (5 bases). This CDR3 contains 12 residues. V was clipped by 3 bases and J by 7 bases, with 9 bases between them. Looked up from germline, CDR1 is MDHEN and CDR2 is SYDVKM. The CDR3 bases are TGTGCCAGCAGTTTTCAAGGGGTTGGCTACACCTTC. It encodes CASSFQGVGYTF.

This chain connects TRBV6-2 or TRBV6-3 to TRBJ2-6, with a possible D match to TRBD2 (6 bases). Trimming removed 0 bases at V and 0 bases at J, with 12 bases between. CDR3 size: 18 residues. Looked up from germline, CDR1 is MNHEY and CDR2 is SVGEGT. Here the CDR3 DNA reads TGTGCCAGCAGTTACTCGAGAGTCGGGAGCTCTGGGGCCAACGTCCTGACTTTC. Translating gives CASSYSRVGSSGANVLTF.

The CDR3: CASSYLLGNYYEQYF. Here the CDR3 DNA reads TGTGCCAGCAGTTACTTACTAGGAAATTACTACGAGCAGTACTTC. V and J are TRBV6-9 and TRBJ2-7; D perhaps matches TRBD2 (5 bases). Looked up from germline, CDR1 is MNHGY and CDR2 is SVAAGI. The CDR3 is 15 residues long. The germline V and J ends were trimmed by 3 bases and 3 bases, with 15 bases remaining between them.

The J gene is TRBJ1-5, the V gene TRBV2; D uncertain. The V and J ends lost 8 bases and 7 bases respectively, with 21 bases between them. Germline values: CDR1 SNHLY, CDR2 FYNNEI. CDR3 length equals 15 residues. CDR3 sequence: CASAESLPVRQPQHF. In nucleotides, the CDR3 is TGTGCCAGCGCCGAATCACTTCCGGTGAGGCAGCCCCAGCATTTT.